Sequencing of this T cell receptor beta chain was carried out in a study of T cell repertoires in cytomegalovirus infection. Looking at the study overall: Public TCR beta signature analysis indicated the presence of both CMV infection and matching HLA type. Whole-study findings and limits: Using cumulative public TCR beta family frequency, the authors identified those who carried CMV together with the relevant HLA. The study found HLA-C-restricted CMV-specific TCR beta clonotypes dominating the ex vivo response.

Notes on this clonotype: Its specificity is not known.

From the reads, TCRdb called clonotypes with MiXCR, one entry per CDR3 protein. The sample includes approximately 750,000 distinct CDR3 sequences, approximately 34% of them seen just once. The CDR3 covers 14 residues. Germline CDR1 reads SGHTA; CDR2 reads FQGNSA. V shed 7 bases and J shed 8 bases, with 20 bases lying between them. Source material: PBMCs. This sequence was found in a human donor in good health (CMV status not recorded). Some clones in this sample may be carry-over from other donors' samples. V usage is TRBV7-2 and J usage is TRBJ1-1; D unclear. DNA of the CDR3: TGTGCCAGCACCCAGAGGCAGGCTCATGGCGAAGCTTTCTTT. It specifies CASTQRQAHGEAFF.